This entry describes one T cell receptor beta chain. Measured with immunoSEQ multiplex PCR; TCRdb has only the in-frame clones, and not every one. The table has about 640,000 clones, 72% seen once. This specimen comes from a study of shared clonotypes between healthy human individuals. Study at large: Plates per donor: three CD4 naive, three CD4 memory, two CD8 naive, one CD8 memory.

The CDR3 consists of 14 residues. Trimming shortened V by 6 bases and J by 6 bases, and 16 bases separated the two germline ends. Germline CDR1 WNHNN, CDR2 SYGVQD (reference sequence). Sample: memory CD4+ T cells sorted from blood. Sample subset: CD45RA-negative fraction. V and J are TRBV10-1 and TRBJ2-3; D is unclear. The sequence was collected from a woman aged 25 to 39 in good health. The CDR3 region is CASSETPGTDTQYF. The CDR3 bases are TGCGCCAGCAGCGAAACACCCGGAACGGATACGCAGTATTTT.